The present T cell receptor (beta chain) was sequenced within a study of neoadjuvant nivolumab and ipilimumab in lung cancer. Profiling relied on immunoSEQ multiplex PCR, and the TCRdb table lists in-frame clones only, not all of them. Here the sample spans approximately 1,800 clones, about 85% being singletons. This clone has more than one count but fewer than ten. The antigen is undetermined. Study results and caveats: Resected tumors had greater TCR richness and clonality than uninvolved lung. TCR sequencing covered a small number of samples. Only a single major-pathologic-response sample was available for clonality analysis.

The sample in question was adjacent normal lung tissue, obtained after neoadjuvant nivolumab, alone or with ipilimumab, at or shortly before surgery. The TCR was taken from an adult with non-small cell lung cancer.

CDR3 protein: CASIRAGGNTGELFF. For the CDR3, the DNA is TGTGCCAGCATTCGAGCGGGAGGGAACACCGGGGAGCTGTTTTTT. This chain uses TRBV28 with TRBJ2-2; 9 nucleotides line up with TRBD2. The CDR3 is made up of 15 amino acids. Trimming took 7 bases from V and 1 from J; bases not matched to a gene: 4. Germline CDR1 is MDHEN and CDR2 is SYDVKM.